This entry describes one T cell receptor beta chain. The target antigen is unknown. This sample was included in a study of CD8+ T cells in alopecia areata. About the study: Treated patients were given 5 to 10 mg oral tofacitinib twice daily.

Study-wide findings and caveats: Clonality exceeded that of normal scalp in lesional scalp, most notably in alopecia totalis/universalis. Relative to mice, TCR sharing across patients was less clear, a difference possibly HLA-related.

Both peripheral blood and punch biopsies of lesional scalp skin were obtained from patients who had alopecia areata. As the sequencing template, cDNA was produced by extracting RNA and reverse transcribing it. Sequencing was performed with immunoSEQ multiplex PCR; in TCRdb, only in-frame clones are kept and a portion is missing. The sample holds fewer than 200,000 clones, 59% seen once. The CDR3 runs 13 residues. The germline gives CDR1 SQVTM, CDR2 ANQGSEA. V lost 5 bases and J 2 bases, leaving 10 bases between the germline ends. The source is a human donor with alopecia areata. The V gene is TRBV29-1, the J gene TRBJ1-5, with a tentative D call TRBD1 (5 bases). The sample here was CD4+ T cells sorted from blood, taken at week 0. The CDR3 protein is CSVRGGGNQPQHF. DNA for the CDR3: TGCAGCGTTCGCGGGGGTGGCAATCAGCCCCAGCATTTT.